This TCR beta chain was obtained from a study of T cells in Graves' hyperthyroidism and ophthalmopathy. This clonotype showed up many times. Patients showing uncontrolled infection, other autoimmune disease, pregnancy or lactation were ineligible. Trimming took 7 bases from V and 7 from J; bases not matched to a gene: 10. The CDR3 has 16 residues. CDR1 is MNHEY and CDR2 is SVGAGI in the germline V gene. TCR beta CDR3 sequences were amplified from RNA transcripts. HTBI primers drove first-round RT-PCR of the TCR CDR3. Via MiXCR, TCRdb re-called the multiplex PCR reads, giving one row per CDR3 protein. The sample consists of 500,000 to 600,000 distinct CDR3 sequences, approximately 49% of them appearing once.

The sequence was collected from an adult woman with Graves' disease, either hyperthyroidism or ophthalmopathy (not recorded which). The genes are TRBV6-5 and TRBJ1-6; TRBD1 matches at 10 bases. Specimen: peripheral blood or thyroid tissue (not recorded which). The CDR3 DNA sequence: TGTGCCAGCAAAGACAGGGGGCAATCGCGGAATTCACCCCTCCACTTT. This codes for CASKDRGQSRNSPLHF.